This TCR beta chain was observed in a study of cytomegalovirus exposure and HLA in healthy donors. Study-level findings and limits: An analysis was carried out later, and it reportedly showed fewer N-insertions in an Asian-associated ancestry cluster than the roughly 700-donor mean.

This clone was picked up a small number of times. Antigen unknown. A multiplex PCR was run with 60 Vbeta primers and 13 Jbeta primers. TCRdb's copy holds only in-frame clones and misses some; the assay was immunoSEQ multiplex PCR. The table lists some 160,000 clones, roughly four fifths of them singletons, with 7.5% to 9.5% in the top ten. The donors (healthy individuals) were bone marrow donors. In germline, CDR1 is SGHAT, CDR2 FQNNGV. The CDR3 has 13 residues. V was trimmed by 3 bases and J by 1 base, leaving 6 bases between them. The sequenced material came from PBMCs. The gene calls are TRBV11-2 and TRBJ1-1; perhaps TRBD1 as D (5 bases). This receptor was obtained from a male donor in good health and CMV-seropositive. The CDR3 reads CASSFTGNTEAFF. CDR3 nucleotides: TGTGCCAGCAGCTTTACAGGGAACACTGAAGCTTTCTTT.